This paragraph covers one T cell receptor (beta chain) sequence. This sample was included in a study of blood T cell repertoires in COVID-19. At the level of the study: PBMCs, B-cell-depleted T cells, or T cells provided the cDNA or gDNA that made up the material.

In the original workflow: Reference gene primers were amplified, and this amplification served to estimate nucleated cell counts. Using immunoSEQ multiplex PCR, the repertoire was profiled, and TCRdb retains in-frame clones only, with some absent. The D gene and trimming were derived from the DNA, and the V and J assignments and clone size from that table. Of over 25,000 clones detected, approximately 85% appear once; the ten largest clones hold roughly 7.3%. Germline V gene data show CDR1 as SNHLY and CDR2 as FYNNEI. This CDR3 has 13 residues. J gave up 3 bases and V 4 bases, and 2 bases lay outside the gene matches.

The chain links TRBV2 to TRBJ1-1, with 7 bases aligning to TRBD1. Specimen: peripheral blood. This TCR was sampled from a human donor in a cohort sampled during active COVID-19. The CDR3 reads CASSADRDTEAFF. The CDR3 DNA reads as TGTGCCAGCAGTGCCGACAGGGACACTGAAGCTTTCTTT.